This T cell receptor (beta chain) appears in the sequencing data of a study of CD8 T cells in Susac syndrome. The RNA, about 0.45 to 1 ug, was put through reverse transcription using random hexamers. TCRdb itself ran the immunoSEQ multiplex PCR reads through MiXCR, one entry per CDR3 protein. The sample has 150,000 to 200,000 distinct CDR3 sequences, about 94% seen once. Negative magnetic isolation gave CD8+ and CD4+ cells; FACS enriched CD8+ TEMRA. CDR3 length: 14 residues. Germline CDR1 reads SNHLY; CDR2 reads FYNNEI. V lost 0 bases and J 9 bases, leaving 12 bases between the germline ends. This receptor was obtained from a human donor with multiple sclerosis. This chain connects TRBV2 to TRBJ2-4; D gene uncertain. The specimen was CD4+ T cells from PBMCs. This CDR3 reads CASSEAFPGGIQYF. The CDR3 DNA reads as TGTGCCAGCAGTGAAGCATTCCCCGGTGGCATTCAGTACTTC. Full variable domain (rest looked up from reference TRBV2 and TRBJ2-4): EPEVTQTPSHQVTQMGQEVILRCVPISNHLYFYWYRQILGQKVEFLVSFYNNEISEKSEIFDDQFSVERPDGSNFTLKIRSTKLEDSAMYFCASSEAFPGGIQYFGAGTRLSVL.